Presented here are 4 T cell receptor beta chains from one specimen sequenced in a study of sequential checkpoint blockade in melanoma. The treatment was: randomized to nivolumab then ipilimumab (arm A) or the reverse (arm B). The repertoire was sequenced with immunoSEQ multiplex PCR; TCRdb's copy has only in-frame clones and lacks some. This sample yields about 4,200 clones, of which about a quarter are seen a single time; about 15% belongs to the top ten. Specimen: tumor tissue (inferred from file names), collected from a patient given nivolumab and ipilimumab in sequence. The origin of the receptors is a human donor with melanoma.

This clone came up a few times. The chain joins TRBV6-8 to TRBJ2-3, with 9 bases matching TRBD2. The V gene's germline CDR1 is MNHGY and CDR2 SAAAGT. The CDR3 length is 15 residues. J gave up 5 bases and V 8 bases, and 11 bases lay outside the gene matches. CDR3 coding DNA: TGTGCCAGCCGAGACGGGATAGCGGGAGTAGATACGCAGTATTTT. Encoded protein: CASRDGIAGVDTQYF.

This clone was seen more than once but under ten times. The rearrangement joins TRBV6-8 to TRBJ2-6; TRBD1 aligns across 11 bases. Germline loops: CDR1 MNHGY, CDR2 SAAAGT. The CDR3 runs to 17 residues. The V segment lost 10 bases and the J segment 4 bases; nucleotides outside the gene matches: 12. CDR3 nucleotides: TGTGCCACCTTCGGGGGGACAGGGGGTTCAGGGGCCAACGTCCTGACTTTC. This gives the protein CATFGGTGGSGANVLTF.

This chain uses TRBV5-1 with TRBJ1-5; 8 nucleotides line up with TRBD1. The CDR3 is 15 amino acids. J gave up 6 bases and V 5 bases, and 10 bases lay outside the gene matches. Germline CDR1 is SGHRS and CDR2 is YFSETQ. CDR3 bases: TGCGCCAGCAGTCCCCAGGCAGGGGGCTCTCAGCCCCAGCATTTT. It encodes CASSPQAGGSQPQHF.

This clone has a handful of counts. DNA of the CDR3: TGTGCCAGCAGCGTAAAGGGACAGGGGGCTAATGGCTACACCTTC. Translated: CASSVKGQGANGYTF. The chain carries TRBV9 and TRBJ1-2, with 12 positions matching TRBD1. Germline CDR1 and CDR2: SGDLS and YYNGEE. J gave up 6 bases and V 1 base, and 4 bases lay outside the gene matches. The CDR3 has 15 residues.